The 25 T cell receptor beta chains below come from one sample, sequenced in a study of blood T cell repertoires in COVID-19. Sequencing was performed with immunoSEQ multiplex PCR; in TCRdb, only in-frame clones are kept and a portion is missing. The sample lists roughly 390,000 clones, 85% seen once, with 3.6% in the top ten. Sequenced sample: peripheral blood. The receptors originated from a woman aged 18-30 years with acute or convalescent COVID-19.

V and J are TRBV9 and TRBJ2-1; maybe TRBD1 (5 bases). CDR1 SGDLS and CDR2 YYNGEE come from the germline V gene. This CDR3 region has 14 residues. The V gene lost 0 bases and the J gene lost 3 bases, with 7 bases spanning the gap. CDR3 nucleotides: TGTGCCAGCAGCGTAGAAAGGGGCTACAATGAGCAGTTCTTC. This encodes CASSVERGYNEQFF.

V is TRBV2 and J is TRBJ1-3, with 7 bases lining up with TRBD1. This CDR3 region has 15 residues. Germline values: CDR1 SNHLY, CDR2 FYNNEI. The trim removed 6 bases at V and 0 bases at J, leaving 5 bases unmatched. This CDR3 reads CASRVGDSSGNTIYF. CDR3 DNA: TGTGCCAGCAGGGTCGGGGACAGCTCTGGAAACACCATATATTTT.

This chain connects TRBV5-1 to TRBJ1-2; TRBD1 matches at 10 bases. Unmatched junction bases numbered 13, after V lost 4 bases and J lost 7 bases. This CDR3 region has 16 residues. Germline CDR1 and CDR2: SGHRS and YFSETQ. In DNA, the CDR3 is TGCGCCAGCAGCGGATGGGACAGGGGTTCGATAAGTGGCTACACCTTC. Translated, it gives CASSGWDRGSISGYTF.

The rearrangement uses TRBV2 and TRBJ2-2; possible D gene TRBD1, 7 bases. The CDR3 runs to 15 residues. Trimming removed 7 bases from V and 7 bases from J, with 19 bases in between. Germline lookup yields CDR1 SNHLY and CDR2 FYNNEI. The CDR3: CASTGQGGIGGELFF. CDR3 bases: TGTGCCAGCACTGGGCAGGGGGGAATTGGCGGGGAGCTGTTTTTT.

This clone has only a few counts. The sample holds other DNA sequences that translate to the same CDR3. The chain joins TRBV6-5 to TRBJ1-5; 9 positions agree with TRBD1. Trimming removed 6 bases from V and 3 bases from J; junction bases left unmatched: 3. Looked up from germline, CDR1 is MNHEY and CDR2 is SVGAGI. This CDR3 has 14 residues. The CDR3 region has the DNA TGTGCCAGCAGGGGACAGGGCGTCAATCAGCCCCAGCATTTT. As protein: CASRGQGVNQPQHF.

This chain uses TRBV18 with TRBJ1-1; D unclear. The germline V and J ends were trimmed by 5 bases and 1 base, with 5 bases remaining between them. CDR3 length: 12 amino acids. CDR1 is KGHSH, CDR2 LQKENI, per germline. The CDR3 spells CASSEGNTEAFF. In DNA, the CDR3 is TGTGCCAGCTCAGAGGGGAACACTGAAGCTTTCTTT.

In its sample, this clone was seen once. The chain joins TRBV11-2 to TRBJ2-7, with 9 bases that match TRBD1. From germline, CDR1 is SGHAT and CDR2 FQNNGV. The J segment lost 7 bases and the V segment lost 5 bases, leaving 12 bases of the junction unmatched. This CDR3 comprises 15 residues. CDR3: CASSLRDRDSEEQYF. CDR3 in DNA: TGTGCCAGCAGCCTTCGGGACAGGGATTCCGAAGAGCAGTACTTC.

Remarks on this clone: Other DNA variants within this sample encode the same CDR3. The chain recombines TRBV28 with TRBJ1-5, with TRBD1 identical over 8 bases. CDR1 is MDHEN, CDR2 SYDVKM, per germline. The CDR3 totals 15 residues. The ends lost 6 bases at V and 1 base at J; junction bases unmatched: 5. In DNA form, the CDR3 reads TGTGCCAGCAGCCTAGACAGGGGAAGCAATCAGCCCCAGCATTTT. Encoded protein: CASSLDRGSNQPQHF.

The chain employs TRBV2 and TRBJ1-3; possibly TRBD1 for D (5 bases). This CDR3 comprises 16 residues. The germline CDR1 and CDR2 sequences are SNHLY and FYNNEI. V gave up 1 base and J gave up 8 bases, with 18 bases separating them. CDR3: CASSEEGSRAGDTIYF. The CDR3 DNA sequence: TGTGCCAGCAGTGAAGAGGGGAGCCGTGCGGGGGACACCATATATTTT. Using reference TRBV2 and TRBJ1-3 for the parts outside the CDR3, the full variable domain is EPEVTQTPSHQVTQMGQEVILRCVPISNHLYFYWYRQILGQKVEFLVSFYNNEISEKSEIFDDQFSVERPDGSNFTLKIRSTKLEDSAMYFCASSEEGSRAGDTIYFGEGSWLTVV.

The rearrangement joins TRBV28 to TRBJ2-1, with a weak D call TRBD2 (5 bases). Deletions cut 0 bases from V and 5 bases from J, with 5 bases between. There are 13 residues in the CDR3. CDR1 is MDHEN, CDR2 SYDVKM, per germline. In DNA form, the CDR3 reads TGTGCCAGCAGTTTATGGGGAGACAATGAGCAGTTCTTC. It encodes CASSLWGDNEQFF.

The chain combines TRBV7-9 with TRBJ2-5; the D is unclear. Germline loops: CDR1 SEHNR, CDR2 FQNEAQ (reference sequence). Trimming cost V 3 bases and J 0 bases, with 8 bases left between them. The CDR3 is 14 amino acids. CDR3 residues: CASSLVSDQETQYF. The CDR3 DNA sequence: TGTGCCAGCAGCTTGGTATCAGACCAAGAGACCCAGTACTTC.

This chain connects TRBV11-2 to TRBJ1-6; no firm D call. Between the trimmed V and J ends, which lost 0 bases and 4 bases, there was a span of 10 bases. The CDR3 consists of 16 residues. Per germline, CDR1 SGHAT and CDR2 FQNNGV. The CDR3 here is CASSLELEGYNSPLHF. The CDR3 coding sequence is TGTGCCAGCAGCTTAGAATTGGAGGGTTATAATTCACCCCTCCACTTT. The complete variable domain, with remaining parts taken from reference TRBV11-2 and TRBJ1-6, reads EAGVAQSPRYKIIEKRQSVAFWCNPISGHATLYWYQQILGQGPKLLIQFQNNGVVDDSQLPKDRFSAERLKGVDSTLKIQPAKLEDSAVYLCASSLELEGYNSPLHFGNGTRLTVT.

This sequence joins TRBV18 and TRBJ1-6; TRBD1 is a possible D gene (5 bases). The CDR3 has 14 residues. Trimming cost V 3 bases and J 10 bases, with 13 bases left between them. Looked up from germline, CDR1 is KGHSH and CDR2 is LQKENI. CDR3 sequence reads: CASSPAGRRSPLHF. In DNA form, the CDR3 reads TGTGCCAGCTCACCGGCGGGACGTCGGTCACCCCTCCACTTT.

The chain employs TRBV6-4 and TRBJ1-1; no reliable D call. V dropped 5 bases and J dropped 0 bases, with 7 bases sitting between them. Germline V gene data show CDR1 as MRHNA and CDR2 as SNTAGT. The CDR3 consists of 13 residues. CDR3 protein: CASSSELNTEAFF. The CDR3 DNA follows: TGTGCCAGCAGTTCAGAATTGAACACTGAAGCTTTCTTT.

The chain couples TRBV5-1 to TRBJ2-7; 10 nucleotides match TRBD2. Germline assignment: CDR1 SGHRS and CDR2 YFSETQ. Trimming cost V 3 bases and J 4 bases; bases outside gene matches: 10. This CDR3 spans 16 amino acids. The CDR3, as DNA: TGCGCCAGCAGCTCCATGACTAGCGGGCTAAGTTACGAGCAGTACTTC. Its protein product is CASSSMTSGLSYEQYF.

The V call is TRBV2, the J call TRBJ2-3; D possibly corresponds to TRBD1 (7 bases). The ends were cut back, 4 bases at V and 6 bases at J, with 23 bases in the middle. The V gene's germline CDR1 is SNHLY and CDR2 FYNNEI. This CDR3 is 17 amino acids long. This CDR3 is CASSGTPIGGAGDTQYF. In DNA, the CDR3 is TGTGCCAGCAGTGGAACCCCTATAGGGGGCGCGGGGGATACGCAGTATTTT.

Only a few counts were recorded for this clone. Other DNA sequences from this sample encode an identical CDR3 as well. The CDR3 loop reads CASSTGNTEAFF. Written as DNA, the CDR3 is TGTGCCAGCAGCACAGGGAACACTGAAGCTTTCTTT. The J gene is TRBJ1-1, the V gene TRBV7-3, with D perhaps matching TRBD1 (5 bases). Germline CDR1 SGHTA, CDR2 FQGTGA. The V gene lost 5 bases and the J gene lost 1 base, with 5 bases spanning the gap. The CDR3 consists of 12 residues.

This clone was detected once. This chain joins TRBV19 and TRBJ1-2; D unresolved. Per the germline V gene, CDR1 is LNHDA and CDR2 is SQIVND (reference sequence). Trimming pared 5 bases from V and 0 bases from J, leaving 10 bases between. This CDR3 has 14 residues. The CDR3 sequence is CASSVTVSNYGYTF. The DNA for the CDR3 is TGTGCCAGTAGTGTTACAGTATCTAACTATGGCTACACCTTC.

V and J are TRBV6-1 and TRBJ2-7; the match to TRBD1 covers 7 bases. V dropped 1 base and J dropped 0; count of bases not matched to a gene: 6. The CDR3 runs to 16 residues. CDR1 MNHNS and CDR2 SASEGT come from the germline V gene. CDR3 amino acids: CASSEGWTGSSYEQYF. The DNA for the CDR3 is TGTGCCAGCAGTGAAGGATGGACAGGTAGCTCCTACGAGCAGTACTTC.

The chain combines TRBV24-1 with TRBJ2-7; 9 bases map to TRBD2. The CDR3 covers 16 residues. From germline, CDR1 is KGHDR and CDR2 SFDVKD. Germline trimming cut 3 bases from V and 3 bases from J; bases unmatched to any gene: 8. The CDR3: CATSDTISGSIYEQYF. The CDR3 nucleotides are TGTGCCACCAGTGATACCATTAGCGGGAGTATCTACGAGCAGTACTTC.

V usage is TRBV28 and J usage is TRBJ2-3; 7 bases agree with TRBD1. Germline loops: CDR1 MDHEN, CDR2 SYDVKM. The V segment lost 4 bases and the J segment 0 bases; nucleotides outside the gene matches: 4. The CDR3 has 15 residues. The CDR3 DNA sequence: TGTGCCAGCAGTTACAGCAGGGGGAGCACAGATACGCAGTATTTT. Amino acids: CASSYSRGSTDTQYF.

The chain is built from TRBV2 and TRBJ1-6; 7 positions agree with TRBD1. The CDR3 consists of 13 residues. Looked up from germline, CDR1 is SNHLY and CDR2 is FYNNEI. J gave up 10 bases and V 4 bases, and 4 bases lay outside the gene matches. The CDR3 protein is CASSGQGSSPLHF. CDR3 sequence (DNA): TGTGCCAGCAGTGGACAGGGCTCGTCACCCCTCCACTTT. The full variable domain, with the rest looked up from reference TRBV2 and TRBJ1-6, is EPEVTQTPSHQVTQMGQEVILRCVPISNHLYFYWYRQILGQKVEFLVSFYNNEISEKSEIFDDQFSVERPDGSNFTLKIRSTKLEDSAMYFCASSGQGSSPLHFGNGTRLTVT.

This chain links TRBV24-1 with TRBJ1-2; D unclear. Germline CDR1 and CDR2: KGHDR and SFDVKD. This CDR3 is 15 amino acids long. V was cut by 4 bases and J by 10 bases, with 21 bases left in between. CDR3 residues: CATSDLVGAEDVYTF. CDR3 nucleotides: TGTGCCACCAGTGACCTAGTGGGAGCCGAAGATGTCTACACCTTC.

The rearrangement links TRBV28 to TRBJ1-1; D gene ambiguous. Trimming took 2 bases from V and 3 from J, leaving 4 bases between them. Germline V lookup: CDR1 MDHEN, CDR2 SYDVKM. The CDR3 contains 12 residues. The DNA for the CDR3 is TGTGCCAGCAGTTTACCCTACACTGAAGCTTTCTTT. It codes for CASSLPYTEAFF.

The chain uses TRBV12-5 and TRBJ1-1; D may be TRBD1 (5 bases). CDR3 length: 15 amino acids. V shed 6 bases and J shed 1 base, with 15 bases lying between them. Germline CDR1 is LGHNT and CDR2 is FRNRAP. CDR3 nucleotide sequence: TGTGCTAGTGGCCTTCAGGGCGATTGGAACACTGAAGCTTTCTTT. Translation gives CASGLQGDWNTEAFF. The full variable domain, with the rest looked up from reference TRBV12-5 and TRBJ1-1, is DARVTQTPRHKVTEMGQEVTMRCQPILGHNTVFWYRQTMMQGLELLAYFRNRAPLDDSGMPKDRFSAEMPDATLATLKIQPSEPRDSAVYFCASGLQGDWNTEAFFGQGTRLTVV.